These 6 T cell receptor beta chains were all obtained from the same sample, sequenced in a study of cytomegalovirus exposure and HLA in healthy donors. 60 Vbeta and 13 Jbeta primers were used in PCR. Profiling relied on immunoSEQ multiplex PCR, and the TCRdb table lists in-frame clones only, not all of them. The sample yields about 140,000 clones, around 80% seen once. The sample taken for sequencing was PBMCs. The receptor source for this set is a woman in her thirties or forties in good health and CMV-seropositive.

V usage is TRBV11-2 and J usage is TRBJ2-2, with 9 bases that match TRBD1. This CDR3 comprises 15 residues. Germline CDR1 is SGHAT and CDR2 is FQNNGV. The V and J ends lost 5 bases and 7 bases, in that order; junction bases with no gene match: 8. The CDR3 DNA reads as TGTGCCAGCAGCCAACCGGGACAGGGTTACGGGGAGCTGTTTTTT. It translates to CASSQPGQGYGELFF. The full variable domain, completed using reference TRBV11-2 and TRBJ2-2, is EAGVAQSPRYKIIEKRQSVAFWCNPISGHATLYWYQQILGQGPKLLIQFQNNGVVDDSQLPKDRFSAERLKGVDSTLKIQPAKLEDSAVYLCASSQPGQGYGELFFGEGSRLTVL.

This CDR3 reads CASSFGPRTSAYEQYF. CDR3 coding DNA: TGTGCCAGCAGTTTCGGCCCTCGGACATCCGCCTACGAGCAGTACTTC. This chain links TRBV28 with TRBJ2-7; weak D call: TRBD1 (5 bases). Between the trimmed V and J ends, which lost 3 bases and 2 bases, there was a span of 17 bases. The length of the CDR3 is 16 residues. The germline CDR1 and CDR2 sequences are MDHEN and SYDVKM.

The chain links TRBV6-1 to TRBJ2-1; 8 bases align to TRBD1. V lost 5 bases and J lost 6; bases outside the gene matches: 6. In germline, CDR1 is MNHNS, CDR2 SASEGT. The CDR3 loop spans 14 amino acids. The CDR3 is CASSMDRVINEQFF. DNA for the CDR3: TGTGCCAGCAGTATGGACAGGGTGATCAATGAGCAGTTCTTC.

The chain couples TRBV10-3 to TRBJ2-1; the match to TRBD1 covers 12 bases. The germline gives CDR1 ENHRY, CDR2 SYGVKD. The CDR3 covers 19 residues. After removal of 0 bases from V and 6 bases from J, the junction contained 12 bases not matched to a gene. The CDR3 DNA reads as TGTGCCATCAGTGAGTCGGGACAGGGGGCAATAGCGGGGAGCAATGAGCAGTTCTTC. It codes for CAISESGQGAIAGSNEQFF.

This clone was seen only once. The chain's CDR3 is CASSQIGTGDTEAFF. For the CDR3, the DNA is TGCGCCAGCAGCCAAATAGGGACAGGGGACACTGAAGCTTTCTTT. V gene TRBV4-1 combines with J gene TRBJ1-1, with 10 bases aligning to TRBD1. Trimming took 2 bases from V and 3 from J; bases not matched to a gene: 3. CDR1 is MGHRA, CDR2 YSYEKL, per germline. This CDR3 comprises 15 residues.

About this clone itself: Other DNA sequences from this sample encode an identical CDR3 as well. The CDR3 nucleotides are TGCGCCAGCAGCTTGTCTAGGGAGGGAGGCTCCTATAATTCACCCCTCCACTTT. Encoded protein: CASSLSREGGSYNSPLHF. The rearrangement joins TRBV5-1 to TRBJ1-6; no clear D. V was cut by 1 base and J by 0 bases, with 14 bases left in between. CDR3 size: 18 residues. Germline V gene lookup returns CDR1 SGHRS and CDR2 YFSETQ.